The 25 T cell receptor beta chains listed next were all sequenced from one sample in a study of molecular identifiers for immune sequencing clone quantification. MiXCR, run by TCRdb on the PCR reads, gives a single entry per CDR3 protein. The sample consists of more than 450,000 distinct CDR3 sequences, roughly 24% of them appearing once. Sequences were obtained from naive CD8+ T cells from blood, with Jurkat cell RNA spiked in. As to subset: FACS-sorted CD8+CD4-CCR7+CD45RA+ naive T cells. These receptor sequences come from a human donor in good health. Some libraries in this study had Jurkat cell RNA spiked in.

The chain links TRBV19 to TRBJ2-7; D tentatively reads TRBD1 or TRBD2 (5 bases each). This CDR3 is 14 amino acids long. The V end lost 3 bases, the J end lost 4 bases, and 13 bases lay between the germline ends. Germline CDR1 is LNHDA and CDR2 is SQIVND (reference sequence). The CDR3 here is CASSITGTDYEQYF. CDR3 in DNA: TGTGCCAGTAGTATCACCGGGACGGATTACGAGCAGTACTTC.

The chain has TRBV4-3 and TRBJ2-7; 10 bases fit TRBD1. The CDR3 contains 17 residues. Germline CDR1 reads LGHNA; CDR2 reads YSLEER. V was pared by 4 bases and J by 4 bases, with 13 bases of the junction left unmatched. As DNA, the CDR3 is TGCGCCAGCAGCCTATACTTAACCGGGACAGGGGAGTACGAGCAGTACTTC. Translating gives CASSLYLTGTGEYEQYF.

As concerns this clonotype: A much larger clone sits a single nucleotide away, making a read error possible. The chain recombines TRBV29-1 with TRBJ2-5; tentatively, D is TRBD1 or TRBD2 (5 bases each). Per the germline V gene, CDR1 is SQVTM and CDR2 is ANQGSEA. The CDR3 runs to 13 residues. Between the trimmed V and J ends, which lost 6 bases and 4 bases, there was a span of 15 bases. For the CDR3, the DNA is TGCAGCGTCCCCGTACAGGCGGGAGAGACCCAGTACTTC. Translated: CSVPVQAGETQYF.

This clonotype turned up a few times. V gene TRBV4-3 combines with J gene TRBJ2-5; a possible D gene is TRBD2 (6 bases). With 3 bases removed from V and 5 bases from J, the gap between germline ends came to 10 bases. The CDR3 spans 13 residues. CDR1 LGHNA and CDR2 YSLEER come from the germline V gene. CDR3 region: CASSQFREETQYF. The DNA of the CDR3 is TGCGCCAGCAGCCAGTTCCGGGAGGAGACCCAGTACTTC.

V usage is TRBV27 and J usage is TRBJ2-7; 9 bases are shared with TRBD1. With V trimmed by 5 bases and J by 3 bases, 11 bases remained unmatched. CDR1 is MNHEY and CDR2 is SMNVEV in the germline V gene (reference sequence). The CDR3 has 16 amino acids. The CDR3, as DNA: TGTGCCAGCAGTACACTGGCCGGGACAGGGAGCTACGAGCAGTACTTC. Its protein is CASSTLAGTGSYEQYF.

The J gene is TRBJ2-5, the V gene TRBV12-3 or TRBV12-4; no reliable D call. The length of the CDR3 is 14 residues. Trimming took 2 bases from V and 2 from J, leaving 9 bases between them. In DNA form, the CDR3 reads TGTGCCAGCAGTTTATCCCTCCAACAAGAGACCCAGTACTTC. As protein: CASSLSLQQETQYF.

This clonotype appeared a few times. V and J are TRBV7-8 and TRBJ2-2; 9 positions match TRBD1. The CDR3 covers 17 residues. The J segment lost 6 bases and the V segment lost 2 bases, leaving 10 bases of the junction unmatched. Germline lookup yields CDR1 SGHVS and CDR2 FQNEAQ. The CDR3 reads CASSLFSGTGLSGELFF. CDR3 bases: TGTGCCAGCAGCTTATTTTCCGGGACAGGGCTTTCCGGGGAGCTGTTTTTT.

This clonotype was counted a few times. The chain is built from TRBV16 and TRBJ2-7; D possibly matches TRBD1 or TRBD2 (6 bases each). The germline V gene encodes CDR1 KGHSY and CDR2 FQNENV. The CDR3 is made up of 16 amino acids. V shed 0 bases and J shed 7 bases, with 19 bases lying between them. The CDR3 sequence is CASSQSRTAGGLEQYF. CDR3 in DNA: TGTGCCAGCAGCCAATCCCGGACAGCGGGCGGGTTAGAGCAGTACTTC. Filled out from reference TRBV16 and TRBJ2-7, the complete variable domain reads GEEVAQTPKHLVRGEGQKAKLYCAPIKGHSYVFWYQQVLKNEFKFLISFQNENVFDETGMPKERFSAKCLPNSPCSLEIQATKLEDSAVYFCASSQSRTAGGLEQYFGPGTRLTVT.

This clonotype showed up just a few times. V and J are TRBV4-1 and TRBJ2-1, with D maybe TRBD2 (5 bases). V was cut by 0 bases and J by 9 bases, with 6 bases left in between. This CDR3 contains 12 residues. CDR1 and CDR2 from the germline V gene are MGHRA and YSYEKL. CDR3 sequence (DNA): TGCGCCAGCAGCCAAGAGAGCGGTGAGCAGTTCTTC. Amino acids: CASSQESGEQFF.

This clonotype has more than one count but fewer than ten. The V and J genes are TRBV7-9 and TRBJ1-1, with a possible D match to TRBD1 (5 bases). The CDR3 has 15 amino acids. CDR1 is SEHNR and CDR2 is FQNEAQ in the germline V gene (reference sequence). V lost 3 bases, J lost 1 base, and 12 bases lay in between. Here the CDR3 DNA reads TGTGCCAGCAGCTTGCAGGGAGGGACGAACACTGAAGCTTTCTTT. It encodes CASSLQGGTNTEAFF.

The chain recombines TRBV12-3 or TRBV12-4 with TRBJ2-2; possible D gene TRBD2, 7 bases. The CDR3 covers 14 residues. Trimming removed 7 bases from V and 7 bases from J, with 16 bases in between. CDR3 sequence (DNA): TGTGCCAGCATCTTGGGGGGGCGGGGCGGGGAGCTGTTTTTT. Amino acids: CASILGGRGGELFF.

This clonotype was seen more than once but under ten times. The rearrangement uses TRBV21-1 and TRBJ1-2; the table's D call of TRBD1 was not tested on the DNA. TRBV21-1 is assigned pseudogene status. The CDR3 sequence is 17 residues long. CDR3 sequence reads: CASSKALSDRENHGYTF. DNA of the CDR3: TGTGCCAGCAGCAAAGCGCTTTCGGACAGGGAAAACCATGGCTACACCTTC.

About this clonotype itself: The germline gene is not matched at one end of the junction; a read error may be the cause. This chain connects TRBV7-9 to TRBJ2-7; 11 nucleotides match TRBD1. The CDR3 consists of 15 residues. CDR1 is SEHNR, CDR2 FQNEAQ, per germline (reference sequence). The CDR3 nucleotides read TGTACCAGCAGCTTAGGCGGACAGGGGGCAATAGAGCAGTACTTC. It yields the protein CTSSLGGQGAIEQYF.

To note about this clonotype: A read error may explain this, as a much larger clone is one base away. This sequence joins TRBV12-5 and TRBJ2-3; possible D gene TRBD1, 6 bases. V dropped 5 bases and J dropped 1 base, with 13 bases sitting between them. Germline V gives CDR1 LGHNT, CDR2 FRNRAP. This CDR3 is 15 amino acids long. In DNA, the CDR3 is TGTGCTAGTGGTCTAGGGACAACGCGCACAGATACGCAGTATTTT. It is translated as CASGLGTTRTDTQYF.

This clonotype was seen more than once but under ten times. In nucleotides, the CDR3 is TGTGCCAGCAGGAAACAGGGGGCCCTATCGGGTTCATATGAAGCTTTCTTT. Encoded protein: CASRKQGALSGSYEAFF. This rearrangement joins TRBV6-6 to TRBJ1-1; 9 positions agree with TRBD1. The germline gives CDR1 MNHNY, CDR2 SVGAGI (reference sequence). The CDR3 spans 17 residues. Trimming at V came to 6 bases and at J to 7 bases, leaving 18 bases not matched to a gene.

Here the CDR3 reads CASSWGYIDTQYF. The DNA for the CDR3 is TGCGCCAGCAGCTGGGGGTACATAGATACGCAGTATTTT. The V call is TRBV5-1, the J call TRBJ2-3, with D perhaps given as TRBD1 or TRBD2 (5 bases each). CDR1 is SGHRS, CDR2 YFSETQ, per germline. The CDR3 loop spans 13 amino acids. The V and J ends lost 3 bases and 5 bases respectively, with 10 bases between them.

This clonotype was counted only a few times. CDR3 DNA: TGTGCCAGCAGCTTACAGGTATCCGGGGAGCTGTTTTTT. Translating gives CASSLQVSGELFF. The rearrangement joins TRBV11-3 to TRBJ2-2; D is unresolved. In germline, CDR1 is SGHNT, CDR2 YENEEA. Trimming took off 2 bases at V and 6 bases at J, with 7 bases between the two ends. CDR3 length: 13 amino acids.

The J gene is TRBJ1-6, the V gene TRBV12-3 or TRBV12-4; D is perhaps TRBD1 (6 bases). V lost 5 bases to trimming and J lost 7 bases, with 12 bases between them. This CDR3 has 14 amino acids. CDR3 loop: CASSITGWNSPLHF. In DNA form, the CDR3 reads TGTGCCAGCAGTATAACAGGGTGGAATTCACCCCTCCACTTT.

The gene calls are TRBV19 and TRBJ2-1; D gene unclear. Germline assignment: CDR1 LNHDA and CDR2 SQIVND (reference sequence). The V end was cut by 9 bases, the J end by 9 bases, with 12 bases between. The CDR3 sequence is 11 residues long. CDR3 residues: CASTVGAEQFF. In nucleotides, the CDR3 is TGTGCCAGCACCGTCGGTGCTGAGCAGTTCTTC.

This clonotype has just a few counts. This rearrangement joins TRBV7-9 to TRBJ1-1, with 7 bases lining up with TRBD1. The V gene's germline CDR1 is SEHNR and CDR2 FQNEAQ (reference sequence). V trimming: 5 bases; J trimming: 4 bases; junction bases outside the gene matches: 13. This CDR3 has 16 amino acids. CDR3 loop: CASSRRDSETLTEAFF. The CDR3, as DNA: TGTGCCAGCAGCCGCCGGGACAGCGAAACCCTCACTGAAGCTTTCTTT.

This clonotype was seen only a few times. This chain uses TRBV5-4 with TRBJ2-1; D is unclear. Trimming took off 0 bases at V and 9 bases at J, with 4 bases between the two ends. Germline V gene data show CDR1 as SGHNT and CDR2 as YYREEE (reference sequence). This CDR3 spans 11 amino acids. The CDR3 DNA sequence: TGTGCCAGCAGCTTGGATCTTGAGCAGTTCTTC. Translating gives CASSLDLEQFF.

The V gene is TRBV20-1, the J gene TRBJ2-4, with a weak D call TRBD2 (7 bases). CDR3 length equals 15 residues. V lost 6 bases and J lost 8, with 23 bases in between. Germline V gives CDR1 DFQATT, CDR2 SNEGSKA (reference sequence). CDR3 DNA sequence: TGCAGTGCCGCCCTACCTACGGGGAGGGGGGACATTCAGTACTTC. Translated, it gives CSAALPTGRGDIQYF.

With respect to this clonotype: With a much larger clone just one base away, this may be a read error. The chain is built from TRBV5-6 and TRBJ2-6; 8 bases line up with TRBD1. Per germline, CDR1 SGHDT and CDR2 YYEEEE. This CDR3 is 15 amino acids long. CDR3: CASSQGANGASVLTF. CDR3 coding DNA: TGTGCCAGCAGCCAGGGGGCTAATGGGGCCAGCGTCCTGACTTTC.

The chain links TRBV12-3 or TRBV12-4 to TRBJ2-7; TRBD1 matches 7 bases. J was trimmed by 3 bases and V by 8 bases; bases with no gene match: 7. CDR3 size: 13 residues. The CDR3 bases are TGTGCCAGCTGTCCGACAGGGTACTACGAGCAGTACTTC. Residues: CASCPTGYYEQYF.

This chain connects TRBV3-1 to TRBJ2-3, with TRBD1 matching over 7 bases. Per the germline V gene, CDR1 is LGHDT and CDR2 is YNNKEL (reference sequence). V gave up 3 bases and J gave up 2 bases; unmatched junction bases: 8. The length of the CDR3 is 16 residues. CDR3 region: CASSHGFGQVTDTQYF. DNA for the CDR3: TGTGCCAGCAGCCACGGATTTGGACAGGTCACAGATACGCAGTATTTT.